Shown below are 15 T cell receptor beta chains from a single sample sequenced in a study of blood T cells in healthy people across ages. Together with a sample-barcoded 5' primer, a J-beta primer mix was included in a second PCR lasting roughly 7 to 11 cycles. TCRdb analysed the 5' RACE reads with MiXCR anew, one entry per CDR3 protein. The sample yields under 950,000 distinct CDR3 sequences, over 20% seen once. Sequencing was carried out using blood. These receptor sequences come from a man in his 70s in good health.

The rearrangement uses TRBV24-1 and TRBJ1-5, with D possibly being TRBD1 (5 bases). Germline V gene sequence: CDR1 KGHDR, CDR2 SFDVKD. The V end lost 0 bases, the J end lost 1 base, and 27 bases lay between the germline ends. The CDR3 runs to 22 residues. The CDR3 is CATSDLRPEKFGGMSSNQPQHF. The CDR3 DNA follows: TGTGCCACCAGTGATTTGCGCCCCGAAAAATTCGGGGGAATGAGCAGCAATCAGCCCCAGCATTTT.

This clonotype turned up a few times. This chain joins TRBV13 and TRBJ2-3; maybe TRBD1 (6 bases). The germline CDR1 and CDR2 sequences are PRHDT and FYEKMQ (reference sequence). The V and J ends lost 6 bases and 3 bases respectively, with 19 bases between them. The CDR3 is made up of 16 amino acids. The CDR3 here is CASRQTGTTLTDTQYF. CDR3 coding DNA: TGTGCCAGCAGGCAAACAGGGACCACCTTGACAGATACGCAGTATTTT.

The gene calls are TRBV2 and TRBJ1-4; TRBD1 is a possible D gene (5 bases). CDR1 SNHLY and CDR2 FYNNEI come from the germline V gene. The CDR3 runs to 16 residues. The V end lost 3 bases, the J end lost 0 bases, and 11 bases lay between the germline ends. This CDR3 is CASSDLGGATNEKLFF. The CDR3 DNA reads TGTGCCAGCAGTGACCTTGGGGGTGCAACTAATGAAAAACTGTTTTTT.

Remarks on this clonotype: One end of the junction varies from germline; a read error may be responsible. This chain connects TRBV29-1 to TRBJ1-6; 9 bases align to TRBD1. This CDR3 has 11 amino acids. From germline, CDR1 is SQVTM and CDR2 ANQGSEA. The CDR3 sequence: CSVLTGDRVEF. In DNA, the CDR3 is TGCAGCGTATTAACGGGGGACAGGGTGGAGTTT.

The chain combines TRBV3-1 with TRBJ1-1; D is possibly TRBD1 (6 bases). The CDR3 consists of 16 residues. The ends were cut back, 4 bases at V and 3 bases at J, with 18 bases in the middle. Germline V gene lookup returns CDR1 LGHDT and CDR2 YNNKEL (reference sequence). CDR3 nucleotide sequence: TGTGCCAGCAGCCCACAGGGATTCTCGGTGTACACTGAAGCTTTCTTT. Its translation: CASSPQGFSVYTEAFF.

This clonotype has a handful of counts. This chain connects TRBV14 to TRBJ2-5, with D tentatively TRBD1 (5 bases). The DNA end lines up better with TRBJ2-7; the J call may be wrong. The germline V gene encodes CDR1 SGHDN and CDR2 FVKESK. The CDR3 is 17 residues long. The CDR3 nucleotides are TGTGCCAGCAGCCAAGCGGGTAGGGCAGGGAATCCCTACGAGCAGTACTTC. Its protein product is CASSQAGRAGNPYEQYF.

The chain recombines TRBV28 with TRBJ1-4; unclear D gene. The V and J ends lost 4 bases and 4 bases respectively, with 19 bases between them. The CDR3 runs to 17 residues. CDR1 and CDR2 (germline): MDHEN, SYDVKM. The DNA of the CDR3 is TGTGCCAGCAGTTCATCCGGACGGGGTAGAGATAATGAAAAACTGTTTTTT. Protein product: CASSSSGRGRDNEKLFF.

The chain combines TRBV6-5 with TRBJ2-1; 7 bases line up with TRBD2. This CDR3 is 17 amino acids long. The junction had 9 bases not matched to a gene; V was cut back by 2 bases and J by 2 bases. Germline-derived CDR1 and CDR2 are MNHEY and SVGAGI. The CDR3 sequence is CASSYRSGVSPYNEQFF. CDR3 bases: TGTGCCAGCAGTTACAGGAGCGGGGTCAGCCCCTACAATGAGCAGTTCTTC.

The chain links TRBV20-1 to TRBJ2-5, with 10 bases lining up with TRBD2. The tail of the sequence fits TRBJ2-7 better, so the J call may be wrong. The CDR3 totals 14 residues. Germline CDR1 DFQATT, CDR2 SNEGSKA (reference sequence). CDR3: CSAIAGTSEDEQYF. CDR3 nucleotides: TGCAGTGCTATAGCCGGGACTAGCGAGGACGAGCAGTACTTC.

Comment on this clonotype: A much larger clone differs from this one at a single base, so this may be a read error. The DNA for the CDR3 is TGCGTCAGCAGCCAAGTGGTTTCAGGGGGAAATGAAAAACTGTTTTTT. Translated: CVSSQVVSGGNEKLFF. The chain recombines TRBV4-1 with TRBJ1-4; TRBD1 aligns across 7 bases. The CDR3 has 16 amino acids. Germline-derived CDR1 and CDR2 are MGHRA and YSYEKL.

This clonotype was seen ten or more times. The final CDR3 position lacks the conserved phenylalanine or tryptophan, pointing to a likely read error. The DNA is omitted, as the CDR3 cannot be located on it reliably, and the CDR3 follows TCRdb's listing. V gene TRBV28 combines with J gene TRBJ2-6; the listed D gene, TRBD2, was not tested against the DNA. The V gene's germline CDR1 is MDHEN and CDR2 SYDVKM. From its first to its last residue, the CDR3 has 12 amino acids. This CDR3 is CVSRVPGPKYCI.

The V gene is TRBV28, the J gene TRBJ2-5; D may be TRBD2 (6 bases). CDR3 length: 12 amino acids. V was clipped by 10 bases and J by 1 base, with 10 bases between them. Per germline, CDR1 MDHEN and CDR2 SYDVKM. The DNA of the CDR3 is TGTGCCACCCAGGGACTCCAAGAGACCCAGTACTTC. As protein: CATQGLQETQYF.

The chain recombines TRBV6-6 with TRBJ1-1, with TRBD1 as a possible D gene (5 bases). Trimming left V 5 bases short and J 2 bases short, with 12 bases between. Germline V gives CDR1 MNHNY, CDR2 SVGAGI (reference sequence). The CDR3 is made up of 14 amino acids. The CDR3 sequence: CASSQTGPNTEAFF. As DNA, the CDR3 is TGTGCCAGCAGTCAAACGGGGCCAAACACTGAAGCTTTCTTT.

This clonotype was seen ten or more times. The chain has TRBV7-6 and TRBJ2-3; D might be TRBD2 (6 bases). The CDR3 spans 15 residues. CDR1 is SGHVS, CDR2 FNYEAQ, per germline. Trimming removed 1 base from V and 1 base from J, with 9 bases in between. The CDR3 region is CASSLGGTRTDTQYF. The DNA of the CDR3 is TGTGCCAGCAGCTTAGGAGGGACTCGCACAGATACGCAGTATTTT.

The chain combines TRBV12-3 or TRBV12-4 with TRBJ2-1, with 7 bases identical to TRBD1. The CDR3 spans 11 residues. Trimming removed 10 bases from V and 7 bases from J; junction bases left unmatched: 4. CDR3 DNA: TGTGCCACCACAGGGGCGAATGAGCAGTTCTTC. It translates to CATTGANEQFF.